This T cell receptor beta chain derives from a study of blood T cell repertoires in COVID-19. Sequencing was performed with immunoSEQ multiplex PCR; in TCRdb, only in-frame clones are kept and a portion is missing. Seen here are around 78,000 clones, around 91% observed once, and the top ten hold around 1%. Trimming took 0 bases from V and 2 from J, leaving 16 bases between them. In germline, CDR1 is SGHDN, CDR2 FVKESK. This CDR3 spans 17 amino acids. The clonotype was recovered from a woman aged 50 to 65 in a cohort sampled during active COVID-19. The sequenced sample consisted of peripheral blood. The chain is built from TRBV14 and TRBJ2-5; D may be TRBD2 (5 bases). CDR3 sequence: CASSQDRPSWDQETQYF. The CDR3 DNA is TGTGCCAGCAGCCAAGATCGGCCTAGCTGGGATCAAGAGACCCAGTACTTC.